The following is a TCR beta chain sequence with its context. Its target is not known. The source of the sample is a study of T cell responses to AZD1222 COVID-19 vaccine. Broader study findings: Without day 14 samples, only post-peak T cell repertoires were studied. Baseline serostatus was positive in only 5 to 7 AZD1222 recipients.

This CDR3 has 16 amino acids. The V and J ends lost 1 base and 1 base respectively, with 10 bases between them. CDR1 and CDR2 from the germline V gene are SEHNR and FQNEAQ (reference sequence). TCRdb keeps only in-frame clones here, not all; method: immunoSEQ multiplex PCR. The sample holds some 200,000 clones, 93% seen once. This specimen consisted of peripheral blood, obtained on day 0 of MenACWY control vaccination. The V and J genes are TRBV7-9 and TRBJ2-2; D remains ambiguous. The receptor's source is an adult in good health. DNA for the CDR3: TGTGCCAGCAGCTTAGTTTCGGGCTTGAACACCGGGGAGCTGTTTTTT. Residues: CASSLVSGLNTGELFF.